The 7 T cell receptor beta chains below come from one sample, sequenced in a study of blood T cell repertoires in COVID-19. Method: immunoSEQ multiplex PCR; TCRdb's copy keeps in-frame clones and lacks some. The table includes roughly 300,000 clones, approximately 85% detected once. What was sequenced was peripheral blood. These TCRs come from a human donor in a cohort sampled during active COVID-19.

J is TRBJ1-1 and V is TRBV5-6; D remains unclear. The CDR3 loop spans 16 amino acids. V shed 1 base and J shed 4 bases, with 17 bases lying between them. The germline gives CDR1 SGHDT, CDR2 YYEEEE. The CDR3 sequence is CASSLRAVTRGTEAFF. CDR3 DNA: TGTGCCAGCAGCTTGAGGGCAGTTACGCGGGGCACTGAAGCTTTCTTT.

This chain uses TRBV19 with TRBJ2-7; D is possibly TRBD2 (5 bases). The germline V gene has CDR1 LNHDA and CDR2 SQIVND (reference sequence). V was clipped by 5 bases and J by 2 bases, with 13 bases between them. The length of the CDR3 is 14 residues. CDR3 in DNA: TGTGCCAGTAGTCGAAGCAATAGCGCCTACGAGCAGTACTTC. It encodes CASSRSNSAYEQYF.

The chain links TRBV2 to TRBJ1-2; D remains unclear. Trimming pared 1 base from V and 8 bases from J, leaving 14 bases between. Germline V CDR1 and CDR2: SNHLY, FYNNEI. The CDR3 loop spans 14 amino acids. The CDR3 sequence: CASSEGPDTEGYTF. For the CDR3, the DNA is TGTGCCAGCAGTGAAGGGCCCGACACCGAAGGCTACACCTTC.

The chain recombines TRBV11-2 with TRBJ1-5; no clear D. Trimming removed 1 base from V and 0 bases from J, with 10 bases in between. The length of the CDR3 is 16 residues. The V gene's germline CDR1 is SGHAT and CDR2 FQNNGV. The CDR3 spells CASSLVLVYSNQPQHF. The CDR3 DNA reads TGTGCCAGCAGCTTAGTCCTTGTTTATAGCAATCAGCCCCAGCATTTT.

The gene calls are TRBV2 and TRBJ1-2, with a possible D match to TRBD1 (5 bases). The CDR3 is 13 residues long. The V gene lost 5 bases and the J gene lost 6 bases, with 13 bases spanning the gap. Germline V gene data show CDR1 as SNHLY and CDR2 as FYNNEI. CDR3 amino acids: CASSPRVFDGYTF. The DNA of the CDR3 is TGTGCCAGCAGTCCCAGGGTTTTCGATGGCTACACCTTC. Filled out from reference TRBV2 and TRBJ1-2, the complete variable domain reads EPEVTQTPSHQVTQMGQEVILRCVPISNHLYFYWYRQILGQKVEFLVSFYNNEISEKSEIFDDQFSVERPDGSNFTLKIRSTKLEDSAMYFCASSPRVFDGYTFGSGTRLTVV.

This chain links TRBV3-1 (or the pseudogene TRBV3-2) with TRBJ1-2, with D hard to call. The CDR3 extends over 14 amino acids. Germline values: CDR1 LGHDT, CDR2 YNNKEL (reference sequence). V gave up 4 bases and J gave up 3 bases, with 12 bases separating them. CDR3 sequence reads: CASSPWASYYGYTF. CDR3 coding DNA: TGTGCCAGCAGCCCGTGGGCCAGCTACTATGGCTACACCTTC.

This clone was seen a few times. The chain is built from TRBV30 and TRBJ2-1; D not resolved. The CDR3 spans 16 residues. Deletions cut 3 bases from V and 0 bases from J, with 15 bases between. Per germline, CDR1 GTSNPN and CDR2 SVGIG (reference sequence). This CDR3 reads CAWSPSRVSSYNEQFF. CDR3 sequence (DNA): TGTGCCTGGAGCCCCTCCCGGGTTAGCTCCTACAATGAGCAGTTCTTC.